The 30 T cell receptor beta chains in this list originate from one sample, sequenced in a study of T-cell reconstitution after alpha-beta-depleted transplantation in children. Unique molecular identifiers were used in preparing the TCRbeta library. TCRdb ran MiXCR on the PCR reads and lists one entry per CDR3 protein. The sample includes around 190,000 distinct CDR3 sequences, 6.6% of them seen just once. Source: PBMCs, taken before TCRalphabeta/CD19-depleted stem cell transplant. The origin of the receptors is a boy younger than 10 with acute lymphoblastic leukemia, due to receive a stem cell transplant.

This clonotype was seen at least ten times. This chain links TRBV20-1 with TRBJ2-3; TRBD2 matches 10 bases. There are 15 residues in the CDR3. Losses at the gene ends were 5 bases for V and 3 bases for J; bases not matched to a gene: 8. The germline gives CDR1 DFQATT, CDR2 SNEGSKA (reference sequence). The CDR3 loop is CSAELRTSGTDTQYF. CDR3 bases: TGCAGTGCTGAGCTAAGGACTAGCGGTACAGATACGCAGTATTTT.

In its sample, this clonotype was seen a few times. The gene calls are TRBV7-9 and TRBJ2-5; no clear D. This CDR3 is built from 15 residues. Germline V gives CDR1 SEHNR, CDR2 FQNEAQ (reference sequence). Between the trimmed V and J ends, which lost 2 bases and 4 bases, there was a span of 14 bases. This chain's CDR3 is CASSLNSAGGETQYF. The CDR3 DNA follows: TGTGCCAGCAGCTTAAATTCGGCAGGTGGAGAGACCCAGTACTTC.

This clonotype was observed at least ten times. This chain links TRBV5-1 with TRBJ2-7; 7 nucleotides match TRBD2. The V and J ends lost 4 bases and 3 bases, in that order; junction bases with no gene match: 10. Germline CDR1 SGHRS, CDR2 YFSETQ. The CDR3 covers 15 residues. The CDR3 here is CASSPPGSGDYEQYF. Here the CDR3 DNA reads TGCGCCAGCAGCCCCCCGGGCAGCGGGGACTACGAGCAGTACTTC.

In this sample, this clonotype turned up many times. This chain uses TRBV12-3 or TRBV12-4 with TRBJ2-7; D uncertain. The CDR3 loop spans 13 amino acids. Trimming cost V 5 bases and J 4 bases, with 12 bases left between them. Here the CDR3 reads CASSLAMGYEQYF. CDR3 nucleotides: TGTGCCAGCAGTCTGGCGATGGGTTACGAGCAGTACTTC.

This clonotype showed up many times. The chain carries TRBV2 and TRBJ2-3; D is perhaps TRBD1 or TRBD2 (6 bases each). The CDR3 is 14 amino acids. V was shortened by 4 bases and J by 7 bases, with 15 bases between the two germline ends. CDR1 is SNHLY, CDR2 FYNNEI, per germline. The DNA of the CDR3 is TGTGCCAGCAGTGTTGGGGGGCCTCGGAATACGCAGTATTTT. It is translated as CASSVGGPRNTQYF.

This clonotype was counted many times. This chain joins TRBV7-2 and TRBJ2-1, with a weak D call TRBD2 (6 bases). CDR1 and CDR2 (germline): SGHTA, FQGNSA. CDR3 size: 14 residues. With 6 bases removed from V and 8 bases from J, the gap between germline ends came to 17 bases. Written as DNA, the CDR3 is TGTGCCAGCAGTTATCGGACGGGGACTCATGAGCAGTTCTTC. Residues: CASSYRTGTHEQFF.

The table lists this clonotype with many counts. The V call is TRBV6-1, the J call TRBJ2-6, with no clear D. The germline CDR1 and CDR2 sequences are MNHNS and SASEGT. There are 16 residues in the CDR3. The V gene lost 7 bases and the J gene lost 0 bases, with 13 bases spanning the gap. The CDR3, as DNA: TGTGCCAGCACAGGCCCCAGTGTCTCTGGGGCCAACGTCCTGACTTTC. It is translated as CASTGPSVSGANVLTF.

This clonotype was counted many times. The chain recombines TRBV29-1 with TRBJ2-3; D might be TRBD2 (6 bases). Between the trimmed V and J ends, which lost 8 bases and 1 base, there was a span of 10 bases. The CDR3 has 12 residues. The V gene's germline CDR1 is SQVTM and CDR2 ANQGSEA. This CDR3 reads CSLPSGTDTQYF. The CDR3 DNA reads as TGCAGCCTCCCTAGCGGCACAGATACGCAGTATTTT.

This clonotype appeared many times. The chain carries TRBV7-2 and TRBJ2-2; D gene uncertain. Germline CDR1 is SGHTA and CDR2 is FQGNSA. CDR3 length: 15 residues. V was shortened by 1 base and J by 8 bases, with 14 bases between the two germline ends. The DNA for the CDR3 is TGTGCCAGCAGCTTAGTAGGCCACTCGGCGGGGGAGCTGTTTTTT. Translating gives CASSLVGHSAGELFF. Drawing the rest from reference TRBV7-2 and TRBJ2-2, the complete variable domain is GAGVSQSPSNKVTEKGKDVELRCDPISGHTALYWYRQSLGQGLEFLIYFQGNSAPDKSGLPSDRFSAERTGGSVSTLTIQRTQQEDSAVYLCASSLVGHSAGELFFGEGSRLTVL.

The sample holds many counts of this clonotype. This chain links TRBV28 with TRBJ2-7; D is possibly TRBD2 (6 bases). The length of the CDR3 is 16 residues. CDR1 MDHEN and CDR2 SYDVKM come from the germline V gene. The germline V and J ends were trimmed by 2 bases and 7 bases, with 21 bases remaining between them. The CDR3 protein is CASSLVAAQRNTEQYF. CDR3 nucleotide sequence: TGTGCCAGCAGTTTAGTAGCGGCGCAGCGCAACACTGAGCAGTACTTC.

In its sample, this clonotype was seen many times. The chain employs TRBV7-2 and TRBJ1-4; D is undetermined. CDR3 length: 12 residues. Trimming stripped 0 bases from V and 11 bases from J, with 7 bases between. CDR1 and CDR2 from the germline V gene are SGHTA and FQGNSA. The CDR3 nucleotides read TGTGCCAGCAGCTTAGCGGTCGGGAAACTGTTTTTT. Amino acids: CASSLAVGKLFF.

In this sample, this clonotype turned up a few times. This chain connects TRBV2 to TRBJ2-3; 12 positions agree with TRBD2. This CDR3 contains 13 residues. CDR1 is SNHLY, CDR2 FYNNEI, per germline. After removal of 9 bases from V and 4 bases from J, the junction contained 2 bases not matched to a gene. CDR3 protein: CARTSGRSDTQYF. DNA of the CDR3: TGTGCCAGGACTAGCGGGAGATCAGATACGCAGTATTTT.

This clonotype was seen repeatedly, ten times or more. This rearrangement joins TRBV7-8 to TRBJ1-2; no reliable D call. Trimming took off 6 bases at V and 8 bases at J, with 13 bases between the two ends. The CDR3 extends over 12 amino acids. Germline CDR1 is SGHVS and CDR2 is FQNEAQ. The CDR3 here is CASSNGPWGYTF. The CDR3 nucleotides are TGTGCCAGCAGTAATGGTCCGTGGGGCTACACCTTC.

The V and J genes are TRBV20-1 and TRBJ2-5; possible D gene TRBD1, 6 bases. CDR1 DFQATT and CDR2 SNEGSKA come from the germline V gene (reference sequence). The CDR3 covers 13 residues. V was trimmed by 3 bases and J by 5 bases, leaving 13 bases between them. The DNA of the CDR3 is TGCAGTGCTAGCGGGATAAGGGGGGAGACCCAGTACTTC. This codes for CSASGIRGETQYF.

This clonotype has at least ten counts. The chain couples TRBV10-3 to TRBJ2-7; 9 nucleotides align to TRBD1. The V gene end was trimmed by 6 bases and the J gene end by 6 bases; junction bases not matched to a gene: 3. This CDR3 is 12 amino acids long. Germline V gene sequence: CDR1 ENHRY, CDR2 SYGVKD. The CDR3 protein is CAISRDRVEQYF. CDR3 coding DNA: TGTGCCATCAGCCGGGACAGGGTCGAGCAGTACTTC.

This clonotype has just one count. V gene TRBV20-1 combines with J gene TRBJ1-1; no clear D gene. The V and J ends lost 6 bases and 2 bases respectively, with 16 bases between them. CDR3 length equals 14 residues. Germline CDR1 and CDR2: DFQATT and SNEGSKA (reference sequence). The CDR3 is CSADGGAVNTEAFF. The CDR3 region has the DNA TGCAGTGCGGACGGTGGTGCAGTTAACACTGAAGCTTTCTTT.

This clonotype showed up many times. The genes are TRBV7-2 and TRBJ2-1; D not certain. Germline-derived CDR1 and CDR2 are SGHTA and FQGNSA. V shed 5 bases and J shed 13 bases, with 15 bases lying between them. The CDR3 totals 12 residues. The CDR3 nucleotides read TGTGCCAGCAGCCCGGTCGTGGAAACCCAGTTCTTC. The encoded protein is CASSPVVETQFF.

In its sample, this clonotype was seen a few times. This chain connects TRBV20-1 to TRBJ2-4, with D possibly TRBD1 on 5 matching bases. Germline CDR1 DFQATT, CDR2 SNEGSKA (reference sequence). V lost 1 base and J 8 bases, leaving 12 bases between the germline ends. This CDR3 comprises 13 residues. CDR3 loop: CSARVSGWDIQYF. The DNA of the CDR3 is TGCAGTGCTAGAGTCTCAGGGTGGGACATTCAGTACTTC.

This clonotype was found a few times. This sequence joins TRBV6-5 and TRBJ1-1, with 7 bases aligning to TRBD1. Germline values: CDR1 MNHEY, CDR2 SVGAGI. This CDR3 is built from 14 residues. V was pared by 4 bases and J by 10 bases, with 12 bases of the junction left unmatched. CDR3 protein: CASSSSTSTGVAFF. In DNA form, the CDR3 reads TGTGCCAGCAGTTCCAGTACCTCCACAGGGGTAGCTTTCTTT.

This clonotype was seen a handful of times. The chain joins TRBV16 to TRBJ1-1, with D unclear. Trimming shortened V by 3 bases and J by 4 bases, and 12 bases separated the two germline ends. Germline CDR1 reads KGHSY; CDR2 reads FQNENV. This CDR3 contains 14 residues. The chain's CDR3 is CASSQGPWGTEAFF. Here the CDR3 DNA reads TGTGCCAGCAGCCAGGGCCCCTGGGGCACTGAAGCTTTCTTT.

This clonotype occurred many times. The rearrangement joins TRBV24-1 to TRBJ2-1, with D hard to call. Trimming removed 0 bases at V and 4 bases at J, with 3 bases between. The CDR3 extends over 13 amino acids. Germline-derived CDR1 and CDR2 are KGHDR and SFDVKD. This CDR3 is CATSDLRYNEQFF. DNA of the CDR3: TGTGCCACCAGTGATTTGCGTTACAATGAGCAGTTCTTC.

This clonotype was detected many times. V gene TRBV7-2 combines with J gene TRBJ2-7, with 8 bases identical to TRBD2. The length of the CDR3 is 14 residues. After removal of 6 bases from V and 2 bases from J, the junction contained 6 bases not matched to a gene. Germline V CDR1 and CDR2: SGHTA, FQGNSA. The CDR3 loop reads CASSSLGLAYEQYF. CDR3 in DNA: TGTGCCAGCAGTTCACTGGGACTAGCCTACGAGCAGTACTTC. Looking up the rest from reference TRBV7-2 and TRBJ2-7 gives the full variable domain: GAGVSQSPSNKVTEKGKDVELRCDPISGHTALYWYRQSLGQGLEFLIYFQGNSAPDKSGLPSDRFSAERTGGSVSTLTIQRTQQEDSAVYLCASSSLGLAYEQYFGPGTRLTVT.

This clonotype was detected ten times or more. The rearrangement joins TRBV12-3 or TRBV12-4 to TRBJ1-1; D is ambiguous. V dropped 6 bases and J dropped 1 base, with 12 bases sitting between them. This CDR3 is built from 14 residues. As DNA, the CDR3 is TGTGCCAGCAGCTCGAGGAGCGCGAACACTGAAGCTTTCTTT. Residues: CASSSRSANTEAFF.

The J gene is TRBJ1-1, the V gene TRBV6-1, with D perhaps matching TRBD1 (5 bases). The germline V gene has CDR1 MNHNS and CDR2 SASEGT. The CDR3 totals 12 residues. V dropped 11 bases and J dropped 4 bases, with 14 bases sitting between them. CDR3 bases: TGTGCCGCGAGGGGTGCCCCCACTGAAGCTTTCTTT. Its protein is CAARGAPTEAFF.

This clonotype was counted at least ten times. The chain uses TRBV6-5 and TRBJ2-1; 13 bases fit TRBD2. V dropped 5 bases and J dropped 7; count of bases not matched to a gene: 5. The CDR3 consists of 15 residues. Germline-derived CDR1 and CDR2 are MNHEY and SVGAGI. The CDR3 loop is CASSPLAGGLNEQFF. The CDR3 DNA reads as TGTGCCAGCAGTCCACTAGCGGGGGGGCTGAATGAGCAGTTCTTC.

This clonotype has only a few counts. The chain couples TRBV27 to TRBJ2-3; D ambiguous. This CDR3 is built from 15 residues. Trimming left V 8 bases short and J 2 bases short, with 17 bases between. Germline V gene sequence: CDR1 MNHEY, CDR2 SMNVEV (reference sequence). CDR3 residues: CASFPGPADTDTQYF. The CDR3 coding sequence is TGTGCCAGCTTCCCTGGACCGGCTGACACAGATACGCAGTATTTT.

DNA of the CDR3: TGTGCCAGCAGTGCCAGGGGGGGGGCGAATTACAATGAGCAGTTCTTC. This encodes CASSARGGANYNEQFF. V is TRBV6-6 and J is TRBJ2-1; tentatively, D is TRBD1 or TRBD2 (7 bases each). V was trimmed by 5 bases and J by 4 bases, leaving 18 bases between them. There are 16 residues in the CDR3. Germline lookup yields CDR1 MNHNY and CDR2 SVGAGI (reference sequence).

The table lists this clonotype with many counts. The gene calls are TRBV9 and TRBJ2-1, with 8 bases fitting TRBD2. Germline CDR1 and CDR2: SGDLS and YYNGEE. This CDR3 has 15 residues. V dropped 4 bases and J dropped 8; count of bases not matched to a gene: 11. CDR3 sequence reads: CASSFQGTRSHEQFF. The CDR3 DNA follows: TGTGCCAGCAGCTTTCAAGGGACTAGATCCCATGAGCAGTTCTTC.

This clonotype was seen more than once but under ten times. This chain links TRBV5-5 with TRBJ1-6; no firm D call. The length of the CDR3 is 14 residues. The germline V gene encodes CDR1 SGHKS and CDR2 YYEKEE (reference sequence). Trimming took off 0 bases at V and 9 bases at J, with 10 bases between the two ends. The CDR3 is CASSLARGISPLHF. In DNA form, the CDR3 reads TGTGCCAGCAGCTTGGCGCGGGGTATTTCACCCCTCCACTTT.

The V call is TRBV10-3, the J call TRBJ2-1; 15 bases are a match to TRBD2. Trimming took 0 bases from V and 8 from J; bases not matched to a gene: 8. This CDR3 is 18 amino acids long. Germline CDR1 is ENHRY and CDR2 is SYGVKD. The CDR3 sequence: CAISESYGLAGGRDEQFF. The CDR3 DNA sequence: TGTGCCATCAGTGAGTCCTATGGACTAGCGGGAGGGCGGGATGAGCAGTTCTTC.